Listed here is a single T cell receptor (beta chain). The germline CDR1 and CDR2 sequences are MNHEY and SMNVEV (reference sequence). The CDR3 length is 14 residues. The V end lost 4 bases, the J end lost 0 bases, and 10 bases lay between the germline ends. This specimen comes from a study of blood T cells in healthy people across ages. Sample-barcoded 5' priming and a J-beta primer mix drove a second PCR of 7 to 11 cycles. CDR3-containing paired-end reads numbering at least 2.5 million came from each sample. Using its own MiXCR run on the 5' RACE reads, TCRdb lists one record per CDR3 protein. There are approximately 770,000 distinct CDR3 sequences in the sample; over 45% occur only once, and about 20% lies in the top ten.

The chain uses TRBV27 and TRBJ2-7; D possibly corresponds to TRBD2 (5 bases). The clonotype was recovered from a young man in good health. What was sequenced was blood. DNA for the CDR3: TGTGCCAGCAGTTGGAGCGGCGGCTCCTACGAGCAGTACTTC. This sequence encodes CASSWSGGSYEQYF.